This is a list of T cell receptor beta chains from one sample in a study of shared clonotypes between healthy human individuals. Measured with immunoSEQ multiplex PCR; TCRdb has only the in-frame clones, and not every one. This table has hundreds of thousands of clones, 72% appearing once. Sequencing was carried out using memory CD4+ T cells sorted from blood. The receptors come from a woman in her thirties in good health. The CDR3 runs from the conserved cysteine through the conserved F or W. Fields, in order: V gene, D gene, clone size, J gene, CDR3 protein, CDR3 DNA. A D gene is named only where the DNA matches it firmly. Size is stated for part of the rows, as once, few or many counts, or as a class when the clone is expanded.

>TRBV27|-|once|TRBJ2-5
CASSLTDQETQYF
TGTGCCAGCAGTTTAACAGATCAAGAGACCCAGTACTTC
>TRBV25-1|-|-|TRBJ2-1
CASSKDSSSYNEQFF
TGTGCCAGCAGTAAGGACTCTAGCTCCTACAATGAGCAGTTCTTC
>TRBV7-9|-|-|TRBJ1-4
CASSLGGALNEKLFF
TGTGCCAGCAGCTTAGGGGGGGCTCTTAATGAAAAACTGTTTTTT
>TRBV15|TRBD1|once|TRBJ2-7
CATSRDGWTGSSREQYF
TGTGCCACCAGCAGAGATGGATGGACAGGCTCCTCGCGTGAGCAGTACTTC
>TRBV15|-|few|TRBJ1-2
CATRNGGMDYGYTF
TGTGCCACCAGGAACGGAGGAATGGACTATGGCTACACCTTC
>TRBV7-9|TRBD2|-|TRBJ2-3
CASSNAGGVDTQYF
TGTGCCAGCAGCAATGCGGGGGGCGTGGATACGCAGTATTTT
>TRBV21-1|-|once|TRBJ2-4
CASSIYRGQLDMNIQYF
TGTGCCAGCAGCATCTACAGGGGGCAATTGGATATGAACATTCAGTACTTC
>TRBV6-1|-|-|TRBJ2-7
CASGTGPNYEQYF
TGTGCCAGCGGTACCGGGCCCAACTACGAGCAGTACTTC
>TRBV28|TRBD1|-|TRBJ1-5
CASSLWGGTGGQPQHF
TGTGCCAGCAGTTTATGGGGGGGGACAGGTGGGCAGCCCCAGCATTTT
>TRBV2|-|-|TRBJ1-5
CASSENPGNAQPQHF
TGTGCCAGCAGTGAGAATCCAGGGAATGCTCAGCCCCAGCATTTT
>TRBV27|-|once|TRBJ2-1
CASSLGDGKWRNEQFF
TGTGCCAGCAGTTTGGGGGACGGAAAATGGCGAAATGAGCAGTTCTTC
>TRBV19|TRBD2|once|TRBJ2-7
CASSPRLAGGLIQTYEQYF
TGTGCCAGTAGTCCTCGACTAGCGGGAGGACTAATCCAAACCTACGAGCAGTACTTC
>TRBV7-6|TRBD1|few|TRBJ2-7
CASSLRTGMNYEQYF
TGTGCCAGCAGCTTAAGGACAGGGATGAACTACGAGCAGTACTTC
>TRBV7-3|TRBD1|-|TRBJ2-3
CASGQGDTQYF
TGTGCCAGCGGACAGGGGGATACGCAGTATTTT
>TRBV18|-|-|TRBJ2-3
CASSTGTGVADTQYF
TGTGCCAGCTCAACAGGGACGGGGGTCGCAGATACGCAGTATTTT
>TRBV14|TRBD1|-|TRBJ2-1
CASSQGGTGRLDEQFF
TGTGCCAGCAGCCAAGGAGGGACAGGGAGGTTAGATGAGCAGTTCTTC
>TRBV27|TRBD2|-|TRBJ2-7
CASRYSGMLPYEQYF
TGTGCCAGCAGATACAGCGGGATGCTCCCCTACGAGCAGTACTTC
>TRBV27|-|few|TRBJ1-3
CASSFSGQGGIGNTIYF
TGTGCCAGCAGTTTCAGTGGGCAGGGTGGAATTGGAAACACCATATATTTT
>TRBV6-6|TRBD1|few|TRBJ1-5
CASRNRQGPQPQHF
TGTGCCAGCAGGAACAGACAGGGGCCGCAGCCCCAGCATTTT
>TRBV27|TRBD1|few|TRBJ1-5
CASSPTGEDQPQHF
TGTGCCAGCAGCCCAACAGGGGAGGATCAGCCCCAGCATTTT
>TRBV5-1|-|many|TRBJ2-5
CASSFGQGETQYF
TGCGCCAGCAGCTTCGGGCAGGGCGAGACCCAGTACTTC
>TRBV5-1|-|-|TRBJ2-5
CASRAGPQETQYF
TGCGCCAGCAGAGCTGGACCCCAAGAGACCCAGTACTTC
>TRBV10-2|-|few|TRBJ2-5
CASGRMVGAGETQYF
TGCGCCAGCGGAAGAATGGTGGGGGCAGGGGAGACCCAGTACTTC
>TRBV28|-|-|TRBJ1-6
CASSRTPSPLHF
TGTGCCAGCAGCCGGACACCTTCACCCCTCCACTTT
>TRBV9|-|-|TRBJ2-3
CASSVDGGALTDTQYF
TGTGCCAGCAGCGTAGATGGGGGAGCGCTCACAGATACGCAGTATTTT
>TRBV9|TRBD2|few|TRBJ2-7
CASSVGLGGLALFNEQYF
TGTGCCAGCAGCGTCGGCCTAGGAGGACTAGCCCTTTTCAACGAGCAGTACTTC
>TRBV19|-|-|TRBJ2-1
CASSIGVGSLAGNEQFF
TGTGCCAGTAGTATAGGCGTCGGGTCACTAGCTGGGAATGAGCAGTTCTTC
>TRBV28|-|-|TRBJ2-7
CASSFGPGAYEQYF
TGTGCCAGCAGTTTCGGGCCGGGGGCCTACGAGCAGTACTTC
>TRBV6-6|-|-|TRBJ2-2
CASSYSIVGGDGELFF
TGTGCCAGCAGTTACTCGATCGTCGGGGGCGACGGGGAGCTGTTTTTT
>TRBV11-3|-|-|TRBJ2-7
CASSAGTRENYEQYF
TGTGCCAGCAGCGCCGGGACCAGAGAGAACTACGAGCAGTACTTC
>TRBV18|-|-|TRBJ2-7
CASSPGDRIYEQYF
TGTGCCAGCTCACCGGGAGACAGGATCTACGAGCAGTACTTC
>TRBV10-3|-|-|TRBJ2-3
CAISESTGADTQYF
TGTGCCATCAGTGAGTCCACGGGCGCAGATACGCAGTATTTT
>TRBV18|-|once|TRBJ2-2
CASSRRSSDLKGGELFF
TGTGCCAGCTCACGGCGATCGAGCGACCTAAAGGGCGGGGAGCTGTTTTTT